The 24 T cell receptor beta chains below all came from one sample that was sequenced in a study of siplizumab effects on memory and regulatory T cells. The assay was immunoSEQ multiplex PCR, and TCRdb's table has in-frame clones only and misses some. The sample shows 100,000 to 110,000 clones, more than 85% of them seen only once. The sequencing input was CD4+ T cells sorted from blood. The source of these receptors is a human donor in good health.

The chain employs TRBV6-5 and TRBJ2-4; 7 bases are shared with TRBD2. Unmatched junction bases numbered 7, after V lost 6 bases and J lost 2 bases. Germline CDR1 is MNHEY and CDR2 is SVGAGI. This CDR3 has 15 residues. CDR3 region: CASSVTSLSKNIQYF. The CDR3, as DNA: TGTGCCAGCAGCGTGACTAGCTTGTCCAAAAACATTCAGTACTTC.

V is TRBV2 and J is TRBJ1-1; 7 bases match TRBD1. This CDR3 contains 16 residues. Germline-derived CDR1 and CDR2 are SNHLY and FYNNEI. With V trimmed by 8 bases and J by 0 bases, 12 bases remained unmatched. The CDR3: CASSLLTGMLNTEAFF. CDR3 DNA sequence: TGTGCCAGCTCTCTCCTGACAGGGATGCTGAACACTGAAGCTTTCTTT.

This clone came up once. The chain uses TRBV6-5 and TRBJ2-3; D not certain. Germline V gene data show CDR1 as MNHEY and CDR2 as SVGAGI. The CDR3 runs 15 residues. V dropped 3 bases and J dropped 0 bases, with 10 bases sitting between them. CDR3 loop: CASSYGLPSTDTQYF. The DNA for the CDR3 is TGTGCCAGCAGTTATGGCCTCCCTAGCACAGATACGCAGTATTTT.

V usage is TRBV7-2 and J usage is TRBJ2-5; 8 bases are shared with TRBD1. Germline V CDR1 and CDR2: SGHTA, FQGNSA. CDR3 size: 14 residues. J was trimmed by 5 bases and V by 5 bases; bases with no gene match: 7. Here the CDR3 reads CASSLNRQGETQYF. The CDR3 DNA follows: TGTGCCAGCAGCCTTAACCGACAGGGGGAGACCCAGTACTTC.

This clone was found a few times. Different DNA sequences within this sample yield the same CDR3. The chain joins TRBV6-6 to TRBJ2-7; D gene uncertain. V was shortened by 0 bases and J by 6 bases, with 6 bases between the two germline ends. The CDR3 runs 12 residues. Looked up from germline, CDR1 is MNHNY and CDR2 is SVGAGI (reference sequence). CDR3 sequence (DNA): TGTGCCAGCAGTTACTCGAACGGCGAGCAGTACTTC. Translated, it gives CASSYSNGEQYF.

V usage is TRBV6-5 and J usage is TRBJ1-2, with D perhaps matching TRBD1 (6 bases). The CDR3 runs 13 residues. Trimming stripped 7 bases from V and 5 bases from J, with 14 bases between. Per germline, CDR1 MNHEY and CDR2 SVGAGI. CDR3 amino acids: CASIGTRLYGYTF. The CDR3 DNA follows: TGTGCCAGCATCGGGACAAGGCTGTATGGCTACACCTTC.

The chain recombines TRBV7-7 with TRBJ2-1, with TRBD2 matching 7 bases. V was clipped by 3 bases and J by 6 bases; unmatched bases: 8. Germline loops: CDR1 SSHAT, CDR2 FNYEAQ (reference sequence). CDR3 length equals 15 residues. CDR3 amino acids: CASSFGLAEFNEQFF. The CDR3 coding sequence is TGTGCCAGCAGCTTTGGGCTAGCGGAATTCAATGAGCAGTTCTTC.

The V gene is TRBV2, the J gene TRBJ2-7; D gene uncertain. There are 13 residues in the CDR3. Trimming took 4 bases from V and 6 from J, leaving 13 bases between them. Germline CDR1 SNHLY, CDR2 FYNNEI. CDR3 residues: CASSGPGTGEQYF. The CDR3, as DNA: TGTGCCAGCAGTGGGCCAGGCACCGGCGAGCAGTACTTC.

The chain uses TRBV9 and TRBJ2-3; 9 nucleotides align to TRBD2. Germline V gene lookup returns CDR1 SGDLS and CDR2 YYNGEE. Trimming cost V 3 bases and J 1 base; bases outside gene matches: 3. The CDR3 spans 15 residues. The CDR3 spells CASSGGGAGTDTQYF. CDR3 coding DNA: TGTGCCAGCAGCGGCGGGGGGGCTGGCACAGATACGCAGTATTTT.

The count of this clone is one. The chain couples TRBV27 to TRBJ2-1; D not resolved. Looked up from germline, CDR1 is MNHEY and CDR2 is SMNVEV (reference sequence). The CDR3 length is 15 residues. Deletions cut 3 bases from V and 0 bases from J, with 9 bases between. The CDR3 protein is CASSLTVSSYNEQFF. CDR3 DNA: TGTGCCAGCAGTTTGACCGTAAGCTCCTACAATGAGCAGTTCTTC.

This clone is a singleton in its sample. This chain joins TRBV28 and TRBJ2-5, with no clear D. V was clipped by 5 bases and J by 1 base, with 11 bases between them. CDR3 size: 14 residues. Germline CDR1 is MDHEN and CDR2 is SYDVKM. The CDR3 sequence: CASSPWKTQETQYF. The CDR3 region has the DNA TGTGCCAGCAGTCCCTGGAAAACCCAAGAGACCCAGTACTTC.

The chain has TRBV18 and TRBJ2-3; the D call may be TRBD1 or TRBD2 (5 bases each). From germline, CDR1 is KGHSH and CDR2 LQKENI. The CDR3 contains 15 residues. V dropped 4 bases and J dropped 1 base, with 12 bases sitting between them. In DNA form, the CDR3 reads TGTGCCAGCTCACGTGGGCAGGGAGGCACAGATACGCAGTATTTT. The encoded protein is CASSRGQGGTDTQYF.

The chain employs TRBV5-1 and TRBJ2-7; tentative D call: TRBD1 (7 bases). Trimming removed 0 bases from V and 0 bases from J, with 13 bases in between. Germline V gene sequence: CDR1 SGHRS, CDR2 YFSETQ. This CDR3 comprises 16 residues. This chain's CDR3 is CASSLEGQGGSYEQYF. DNA of the CDR3: TGCGCCAGCAGCTTGGAGGGCCAGGGGGGCTCCTACGAGCAGTACTTC. The full variable domain, with the rest looked up from reference TRBV5-1 and TRBJ2-7, is KAGVTQTPRYLIKTRGQQVTLSCSPISGHRSVSWYQQTPGQGLQFLFEYFSETQRNKGNFPGRFSGRQFSNSRSEMNVSTLELGDSALYLCASSLEGQGGSYEQYFGPGTRLTVT.

This clone was counted only a few times. The rearrangement uses TRBV27 and TRBJ1-2; D unresolved. The CDR3 loop spans 13 amino acids. The germline V and J ends were trimmed by 4 bases and 4 bases, with 10 bases remaining between them. CDR1 is MNHEY and CDR2 is SMNVEV in the germline V gene (reference sequence). CDR3 coding DNA: TGTGCCAGCAGTTCCGAGCCGTCCTATGGCTACACCTTC. It specifies CASSSEPSYGYTF.

The rearrangement uses TRBV6-4 and TRBJ2-6, with D tentatively TRBD1 (5 bases). This CDR3 region has 19 residues. Trimming left V 0 bases short and J 0 bases short, with 15 bases between. Germline CDR1 and CDR2: MRHNA and SNTAGT. DNA for the CDR3: TGTGCCAGCAGTGACTCCTTTGGACCCCAGGGCTCTGGGGCCAACGTCCTGACTTTC. As protein: CASSDSFGPQGSGANVLTF.

The chain links TRBV2 to TRBJ2-7; 9 bases are a match to TRBD2. The ends lost 3 bases at V and 5 bases at J; junction bases unmatched: 5. The V gene's germline CDR1 is SNHLY and CDR2 FYNNEI. The CDR3 contains 14 residues. The CDR3 reads CASSDAAGGHEQYF. In nucleotides, the CDR3 is TGTGCCAGCAGTGATGCAGCGGGGGGCCACGAGCAGTACTTC.

This rearrangement joins TRBV7-9 to TRBJ1-2, with D unclear. The CDR3 runs to 15 residues. The germline V gene has CDR1 SEHNR and CDR2 FQNEAQ (reference sequence). Trimming removed 1 base at V and 4 bases at J, with 13 bases between. The CDR3 DNA reads as TGTGCCAGCAGCTTAGTGTTACCGGGGATCTATGGCTACACCTTC. Protein sequence: CASSLVLPGIYGYTF.

This sequence joins TRBV7-2 and TRBJ2-1, with 7 bases identical to TRBD2. The length of the CDR3 is 15 residues. From germline, CDR1 is SGHTA and CDR2 FQGNSA. V trimming: 5 bases; J trimming: 7 bases; junction bases outside the gene matches: 11. CDR3 nucleotide sequence: TGTGCCAGCAGCCTCGAAAGCGGGGCGGTGAATGAGCAGTTCTTC. Protein sequence: CASSLESGAVNEQFF.

The chain combines TRBV19 with TRBJ2-7; 10 bases fit TRBD1. In germline, CDR1 is LNHDA, CDR2 SQIVND (reference sequence). V trimming: 6 bases; J trimming: 4 bases; junction bases outside the gene matches: 6. The CDR3 loop spans 14 amino acids. For the CDR3, the DNA is TGTGCCAGTAGCTCAGACAGGGGGCATTACGAGCAGTACTTC. As protein: CASSSDRGHYEQYF.

V usage is TRBV7-2 and J usage is TRBJ2-2; TRBD2 matches at 11 bases. Trimming at V came to 6 bases and at J to 3 bases, leaving 6 bases not matched to a gene. The CDR3 sequence is 16 residues long. From germline, CDR1 is SGHTA and CDR2 FQGNSA. The CDR3 DNA reads TGTGCCAGCAGTCATAGGACTAGCGGGTACACCGGGGAGCTGTTTTTT. Residues: CASSHRTSGYTGELFF. Full variable domain (missing parts from reference TRBV7-2 and TRBJ2-2): GAGVSQSPSNKVTEKGKDVELRCDPISGHTALYWYRQSLGQGLEFLIYFQGNSAPDKSGLPSDRFSAERTGGSVSTLTIQRTQQEDSAVYLCASSHRTSGYTGELFFGEGSRLTVL.

The chain recombines TRBV7-2 with TRBJ2-3; 12 bases line up with TRBD2. The CDR3 extends over 15 amino acids. Germline CDR1 and CDR2: SGHTA and FQGNSA. J gave up 6 bases and V 5 bases, and 6 bases lay outside the gene matches. The CDR3 loop reads CASSTRLAGADTQYF. CDR3 bases: TGTGCCAGCAGCACACGACTAGCGGGGGCGGATACGCAGTATTTT.

J is TRBJ1-2 and V is TRBV11-2; 7 bases match TRBD1. Germline loops: CDR1 SGHAT, CDR2 FQNNGV. This CDR3 is built from 13 residues. Trimming removed 3 bases from V and 6 bases from J; junction bases left unmatched: 4. This CDR3 is CASSFEGANGYTF. CDR3 bases: TGTGCCAGCAGCTTCGAGGGGGCGAATGGCTACACCTTC.

The chain employs TRBV6-5 and TRBJ2-5, with D uncertain. Germline CDR1 reads MNHEY; CDR2 reads SVGAGI. V dropped 4 bases and J dropped 3 bases, with 9 bases sitting between them. The CDR3 extends over 13 amino acids. In DNA form, the CDR3 reads TGTGCCAGCAGTTTCAGCGTGGAAGAGACCCAGTACTTC. Protein: CASSFSVEETQYF.

The V call is TRBV7-8, the J call TRBJ2-3; 8 nucleotides line up with TRBD1. After removal of 5 bases from V and 5 bases from J, the junction contained 6 bases not matched to a gene. The germline gives CDR1 SGHVS, CDR2 FQNEAQ. The CDR3 runs 14 residues. The CDR3, as DNA: TGTGCCAGCAGCAGGGACAGGATGGGAGATACGCAGTATTTT. Translated, it gives CASSRDRMGDTQYF. The entire variable domain, with the rest obtained from reference TRBV7-8 and TRBJ2-3, is as follows: GAGVSQSPRYKVAKRGQDVALRCDPISGHVSLFWYQQALGQGPEFLTYFQNEAQLDKSGLPSDRFFAERPEGSVSTLKIQRTQQEDSAVYLCASSRDRMGDTQYFGPGTRLTVL.